This T cell receptor beta chain was captured in a study of blood T cells in healthy people across ages. The use of a sample-barcoded 5' primer and a J-beta primer mix characterized a second PCR of about 7 to 12 cycles. There were at least 3 million CDR3-containing paired-end reads obtained from each sample. TCRdb re-derived calls from the 5' RACE reads in MiXCR, one entry per CDR3 protein. The table records roughly 1.6 million distinct CDR3 sequences, roughly 30% of them present only once. The CDR3 runs 15 residues. Germline values: CDR1 SGHTA, CDR2 FQGNSA. Peripheral blood from each donor was collected in a volume of 8 to 10 milliliters. The authors isolated at least 6 million PBMCs per sample.

Sequenced input: blood. The receptor was isolated from a woman in her twenties or thirties in good health. The chain is built from TRBV7-2 and TRBJ2-7; 11 bases agree with TRBD2. The tail of the sequence fits TRBJ2-5 better, so the J call may be wrong. In DNA form, the CDR3 reads TGTGCCAGCAGTATAGCGGGGGGGCTCGGGGAGACCCAGTACTTC. It codes for CASSIAGGLGETQYF.